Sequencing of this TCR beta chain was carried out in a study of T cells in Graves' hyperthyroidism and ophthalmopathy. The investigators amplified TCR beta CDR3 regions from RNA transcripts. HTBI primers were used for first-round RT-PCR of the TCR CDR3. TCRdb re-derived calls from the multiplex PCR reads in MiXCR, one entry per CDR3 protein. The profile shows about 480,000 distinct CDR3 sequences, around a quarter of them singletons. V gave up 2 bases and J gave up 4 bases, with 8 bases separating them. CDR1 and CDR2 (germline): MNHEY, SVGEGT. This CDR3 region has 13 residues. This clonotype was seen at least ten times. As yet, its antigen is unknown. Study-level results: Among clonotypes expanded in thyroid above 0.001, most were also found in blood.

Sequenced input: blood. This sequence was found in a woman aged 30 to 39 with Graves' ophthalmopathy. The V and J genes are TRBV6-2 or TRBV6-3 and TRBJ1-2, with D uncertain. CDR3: CASSYPESYGYTF. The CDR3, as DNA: TGTGCCAGCAGTTACCCGGAGAGCTATGGCTACACCTTC.